The 21 T cell receptor beta chains given below trace back to one sample, sequenced in a study of Graves' ophthalmopathy and Graves' hyperthyroidism. From RNA, the CDR3 regions of TCR beta chains were amplified and sequenced. After a first-round RT-PCR with HTBI primers, a second-round multiplex PCR was run. TCRdb reprocessed the multiplex PCR reads with MiXCR, giving one entry per CDR3 protein. The sample holds a few hundred thousand distinct CDR3 sequences; about a sixth are singletons and the top ten take roughly 2.3%. The sequenced sample was peripheral blood. Every receptor here comes from an adult woman with stable Graves' hyperthyroidism.

This clonotype was seen repeatedly, ten times or more. With a much larger clone just one base away, this may be a read error. The CDR3 DNA follows: TGTGCCAGCAATTCCCGCGGTGGGGAGGACACTGAAGCTTTCTTT. Its protein is CASNSRGGEDTEAFF. V usage is TRBV28 and J usage is TRBJ1-1; D remains ambiguous. Germline V gene lookup returns CDR1 MDHEN and CDR2 SYDVKM. V was trimmed by 7 bases and J by 3 bases, leaving 18 bases between them. The CDR3 runs to 15 residues.

This clonotype came up many times. V usage is TRBV20-1 and J usage is TRBJ1-6; 9 nucleotides line up with TRBD1. The CDR3 spans 14 residues. Per the germline V gene, CDR1 is DFQATT and CDR2 is SNEGSKA (reference sequence). The V segment lost 5 bases and the J segment 9 bases; nucleotides outside the gene matches: 8. The CDR3 here is CSAGRGTGSSPLHF. CDR3 DNA sequence: TGCAGTGCTGGGCGAGGGACAGGGAGTTCACCCCTCCACTTT.

This clonotype was recorded at least ten times. The rearrangement links TRBV28 to TRBJ1-6, with 7 nucleotides matching TRBD1. This CDR3 is 11 amino acids long. CDR1 and CDR2 (germline): MDHEN, SYDVKM. J was trimmed by 13 bases and V by 4 bases; bases with no gene match: 1. CDR3 sequence: CASSWTGPLHF. The DNA for the CDR3 is TGTGCCAGCAGTTGGACAGGTCCCCTCCACTTT.

This clonotype was observed at least ten times. This sequence joins TRBV19 and TRBJ1-5, with 7 bases lining up with TRBD1. Germline loops: CDR1 LNHDA, CDR2 SQIVND (reference sequence). V lost 5 bases to trimming and J lost 0 bases; unmatched junction nucleotides: 4. The CDR3 contains 15 residues. CDR3 in DNA: TGTGCCAGTAGTCGACAGGGAAATAGCAATCAGCCCCAGCATTTT. Residues: CASSRQGNSNQPQHF.

The table lists this clonotype with many counts. The chain links TRBV5-1 to TRBJ2-5; D uncertain. This CDR3 comprises 13 residues. Deletions cut 2 bases from V and 5 bases from J, with 10 bases between. From germline, CDR1 is SGHRS and CDR2 YFSETQ. The CDR3 is CASSLLQMETQYF. The CDR3 DNA reads as TGCGCCAGCAGCTTACTCCAGATGGAGACCCAGTACTTC.

There are many counts of this clonotype. The chain uses TRBV5-1 and TRBJ2-7; D call uncertain. Trimming removed 4 bases at V and 3 bases at J, with 8 bases between. This CDR3 spans 12 amino acids. CDR1 and CDR2 (germline): SGHRS, YFSETQ. Here the CDR3 reads CASSVPGYEQYF. As DNA, the CDR3 is TGCGCCAGCAGCGTCCCGGGCTACGAGCAGTACTTC. Drawing the rest from reference TRBV5-1 and TRBJ2-7, the complete variable domain is KAGVTQTPRYLIKTRGQQVTLSCSPISGHRSVSWYQQTPGQGLQFLFEYFSETQRNKGNFPGRFSGRQFSNSRSEMNVSTLELGDSALYLCASSVPGYEQYFGPGTRLTVT.

This clonotype was counted many times. This chain uses TRBV20-1 with TRBJ2-2; either TRBD1 or TRBD2 may fit D (5 bases each). V gave up 0 bases and J gave up 4 bases, with 21 bases separating them. This CDR3 has 18 residues. Germline V gene lookup returns CDR1 DFQATT and CDR2 SNEGSKA (reference sequence). The CDR3 here is CSARDAVLGTSVTGELFF. The CDR3 bases are TGCAGTGCTAGAGATGCTGTTTTGGGGACGTCTGTCACCGGGGAGCTGTTTTTT.

This clonotype was counted at least ten times. The chain couples TRBV13 to TRBJ2-2, with D unresolved. The CDR3 loop spans 13 amino acids. CDR1 and CDR2 from the germline V gene are PRHDT and FYEKMQ (reference sequence). V lost 5 bases, J lost 3 bases, and 7 bases lay in between. CDR3 amino acids: CASSPVDTGELFF. The CDR3 region has the DNA TGTGCCAGCAGCCCTGTGGACACCGGGGAGCTGTTTTTT.

This clonotype showed up many times. The chain is built from TRBV4-1 and TRBJ2-7; maybe TRBD1 (6 bases). This CDR3 is built from 18 residues. Germline V gene sequence: CDR1 MGHRA, CDR2 YSYEKL. The V end lost 1 base, the J end lost 2 bases, and 21 bases lay between the germline ends. Here the CDR3 DNA reads TGCGCCAGCAGCCAAGTCAGGGGTTGGCCCTGGAAAGCCTACGAGCAGTACTTC. Translated, it gives CASSQVRGWPWKAYEQYF.

This clonotype was found many times. The genes are TRBV12-3 or TRBV12-4 and TRBJ2-7, with 10 bases lining up with TRBD2. V lost 1 base, J lost 7 bases, and 10 bases stayed unmatched. This CDR3 region has 16 residues. CDR3: CASSLVALAGVGEQYF. For the CDR3, the DNA is TGTGCCAGCAGTTTAGTTGCCCTAGCGGGAGTCGGAGAGCAGTACTTC.

This clonotype was counted many times. V usage is TRBV6-5 and J usage is TRBJ2-7, with 10 nucleotides matching TRBD1. Per the germline V gene, CDR1 is MNHEY and CDR2 is SVGAGI. The CDR3 has 15 amino acids. V was clipped by 2 bases and J by 5 bases; unmatched bases: 6. The CDR3 loop is CASSYTGQGIDEQYF. The DNA for the CDR3 is TGTGCCAGCAGTTACACGGGACAGGGGATCGACGAGCAGTACTTC.

As for this clonotype: Germline and junction disagree at one end, which may indicate a read error. This chain links TRBV6-1 with TRBJ2-1; D perhaps matches TRBD2 (5 bases). The CDR3 runs 13 residues. From germline, CDR1 is MNHNS and CDR2 SASEGT. The CDR3 here is CASSSSSYNERFF. CDR3 coding DNA: TGTGCCAGCAGCTCTAGCTCCTACAATGAGCGGTTCTTC.

This clonotype came up many times. This chain uses TRBV4-3 with TRBJ1-5; no definite D call. Trimming left V 0 bases short and J 6 bases short, with 6 bases between. The CDR3 covers 13 residues. CDR1 and CDR2 (germline): LGHNA, YSLEER. The CDR3 DNA sequence: TGCGCCAGCAGCCAAGATGGCCTTCAGCCCCAGCATTTT. Translated: CASSQDGLQPQHF.

This clonotype was seen at least ten times. The J gene is TRBJ2-4, the V gene TRBV20-1, with 9 positions matching TRBD1. The germline V gene encodes CDR1 DFQATT and CDR2 SNEGSKA (reference sequence). With 3 bases clipped from V and 7 bases from J, the junction kept 7 bases outside the gene matches. The CDR3 consists of 14 residues. This CDR3 reads CSASYRGHRNIQYF. CDR3 coding DNA: TGCAGTGCTAGTTACAGGGGGCATCGGAACATTCAGTACTTC.

This clonotype was seen ten or more times. The V call is TRBV12-3 or TRBV12-4, the J call TRBJ2-3; 7 nucleotides agree with TRBD2. With V trimmed by 5 bases and J by 2 bases, 1 base remained unmatched. The length of the CDR3 is 13 residues. CDR3 in amino acids: CASSGDYTDTQYF. The DNA of the CDR3 is TGTGCCAGCAGTGGGGACTACACAGATACGCAGTATTTT.

CDR3 loop: CAGKDRGYSPLHF. The CDR3 DNA is TGTGCCGGCAAGGACAGGGGTTACTCACCCCTCCACTTT. The gene calls are TRBV2 and TRBJ1-6; 9 bases match TRBD1. This CDR3 has 13 residues. Trimming removed 11 bases from V and 10 bases from J; junction bases left unmatched: 9. Germline-derived CDR1 and CDR2 are SNHLY and FYNNEI.

As for this clonotype: The junction and the germline gene differ at one end; a read error may be behind it. The rearrangement joins TRBV6-1 to TRBJ1-1; no clear D gene. The CDR3 covers 12 residues. Germline CDR1 MNHNS, CDR2 SASEGT. Here the CDR3 reads CASRSLNTVAFF. CDR3 nucleotides: TGTGCCAGCAGGTCACTTAACACTGTAGCTTTCTTT.

This clonotype was counted many times. The J gene is TRBJ1-5, the V gene TRBV6-4; the match to TRBD1 covers 7 bases. The CDR3 consists of 17 residues. Per the germline V gene, CDR1 is MRHNA and CDR2 is SNTAGT. The ends lost 6 bases at V and 0 bases at J; junction bases unmatched: 11. The CDR3: CASRDRDRLYSNQPQHF. The CDR3 coding sequence is TGTGCCAGCAGAGACCGGGACAGACTTTATAGCAATCAGCCCCAGCATTTT.

Ten or more counts support this clonotype. The chain uses TRBV4-3 and TRBJ1-2; D is unclear. The CDR3 is 14 residues long. Trimming removed 0 bases from V and 8 bases from J, with 13 bases in between. Germline CDR1 is LGHNA and CDR2 is YSLEER. CDR3 loop: CASSQERAEKGYTF. CDR3 DNA: TGCGCCAGCAGCCAAGAGAGGGCAGAGAAGGGCTACACCTTC.

This clonotype showed up many times. The chain uses TRBV6-2 or TRBV6-3 and TRBJ2-2; D gene ambiguous. CDR1 and CDR2 from the germline V gene are MNHEY and SVGEGT. The V end lost 2 bases, the J end lost 3 bases, and 7 bases lay between the germline ends. The CDR3 length is 14 residues. CDR3 sequence (DNA): TGTGCCAGCAGTTACGGGCAACACACCGGGGAGCTGTTTTTT. As protein: CASSYGQHTGELFF.

The table lists this clonotype with many counts. The chain couples TRBV7-2 to TRBJ1-1, with a weak D call TRBD1 (5 bases). Trimming removed 3 bases at V and 8 bases at J, with 10 bases between. Germline-derived CDR1 and CDR2 are SGHTA and FQGNSA. The CDR3 is 12 residues long. CDR3 bases: TGTGCCAGCAGCTTGGGGACGTTCGAAGCTTTCTTT. Amino acids: CASSLGTFEAFF. Complete variable domain (other parts from reference TRBV7-2 and TRBJ1-1): GAGVSQSPSNKVTEKGKDVELRCDPISGHTALYWYRQSLGQGLEFLIYFQGNSAPDKSGLPSDRFSAERTGGSVSTLTIQRTQQEDSAVYLCASSLGTFEAFFGQGTRLTVV.